Below are 27 T cell receptor beta chains sequenced from a single sample in a study of shared clonotypes between healthy human individuals. Using immunoSEQ multiplex PCR, the repertoire was profiled, and TCRdb retains in-frame clones only, with some absent. The sample shows roughly 1,800,000 clones, less than 95% of them seen only once. Naivety among CD8 cells was defined by CD45RO negativity and positive CCR7 selection, thereby excluding terminally differentiated effector memory CD45RA+ cells. The sequenced material came from naive CD8+ T cells sorted from blood. Every receptor here comes from a man aged 18 to 29 in good health.

The chain uses TRBV28 and TRBJ1-2; D gene unclear. The germline V and J ends were trimmed by 4 bases and 2 bases, with 14 bases remaining between them. The CDR3 is 15 residues long. Germline CDR1 reads MDHEN; CDR2 reads SYDVKM. The CDR3 sequence: CASSWALGINYGYTF. The DNA for the CDR3 is TGTGCCAGCAGTTGGGCCCTTGGGATCAACTATGGCTACACCTTC.

The chain employs TRBV11-2 and TRBJ2-5; 7 bases are a match to TRBD1. The CDR3 is 16 amino acids. The germline CDR1 and CDR2 sequences are SGHAT and FQNNGV. V shed 5 bases, J shed 4 bases, and the junction held 13 bases outside the gene matches. The CDR3 here is CASSPSNPNRGETQYF. CDR3 nucleotides: TGTGCCAGCAGCCCCTCCAACCCTAACAGGGGAGAGACCCAGTACTTC.

J is TRBJ1-1 and V is TRBV11-2; unclear D gene. Trimming cost V 0 bases and J 5 bases, with 16 bases left between them. The CDR3 length is 16 residues. Germline CDR1 reads SGHAT; CDR2 reads FQNNGV. CDR3 protein: CASSLDSYLVGTEAFF. DNA of the CDR3: TGTGCCAGCAGCTTAGATTCCTATCTGGTAGGGACTGAAGCTTTCTTT.

V gene TRBV6-5 combines with J gene TRBJ2-1; D is undetermined. The CDR3 is 15 residues long. Trimming cost V 2 bases and J 0 bases, with 8 bases left between them. Germline CDR1 is MNHEY and CDR2 is SVGAGI. The CDR3 sequence: CASSYDFRSYNEQFF. CDR3 in DNA: TGTGCCAGCAGTTACGACTTCCGCTCCTACAATGAGCAGTTCTTC.

This chain links TRBV28 with TRBJ1-5, with D unclear. CDR1 and CDR2 from the germline V gene are MDHEN and SYDVKM. The CDR3 contains 14 residues. V shed 10 bases and J shed 0 bases, with 13 bases lying between them. In DNA form, the CDR3 reads TGTGCCACGGCCAAAAGTTATAGCAATCAGCCCCAGCATTTT. It is translated as CATAKSYSNQPQHF.

The chain is built from TRBV4-3 and TRBJ2-7; 13 bases are shared with TRBD2. The CDR3 has 16 amino acids. Germline CDR1 reads LGHNA; CDR2 reads YSLEER. Trimming cost V 0 bases and J 4 bases; bases outside gene matches: 3. CDR3 coding DNA: TGCGCCAGCAGCCAAGATTCGGGACTAGCGGGATACGAGCAGTACTTC. Translation gives CASSQDSGLAGYEQYF.

The chain employs TRBV27 and TRBJ2-3; TRBD2 matches 15 bases. The CDR3 is 17 amino acids. Trimming at V came to 8 bases and at J to 0 bases, leaving 6 bases not matched to a gene. CDR1 and CDR2 (germline): MNHEY, SMNVEV (reference sequence). The chain's CDR3 is CASRGTSGGPSTDTQYF. The CDR3 coding sequence is TGTGCCAGCCGAGGGACTAGCGGGGGGCCTAGCACAGATACGCAGTATTTT.

The chain links TRBV4-1 to TRBJ2-1; 10 bases line up with TRBD1. Trimming took 0 bases from V and 12 from J; bases not matched to a gene: 5. The CDR3 extends over 14 amino acids. Looked up from germline, CDR1 is MGHRA and CDR2 is YSYEKL. CDR3 protein: CASSQDGDRGWQFF. CDR3 bases: TGCGCCAGCAGCCAAGACGGGGACAGGGGCTGGCAGTTCTTC.

J is TRBJ2-7 and V is TRBV27; 9 positions match TRBD2. The CDR3 is 14 amino acids. Germline CDR1 is MNHEY and CDR2 is SMNVEV (reference sequence). V was clipped by 5 bases and J by 2 bases; unmatched bases: 4. Here the CDR3 DNA reads TGTGCCAGCAGTGTAGCGGGAGACACCTACGAGCAGTACTTC. It encodes CASSVAGDTYEQYF.

The chain employs TRBV7-6 and TRBJ2-1, with 12 bases identical to TRBD2. Unmatched junction bases numbered 8, after V lost 2 bases and J lost 6 bases. Germline lookup yields CDR1 SGHVS and CDR2 FNYEAQ. The CDR3 has 17 amino acids. The chain's CDR3 is CASSLTASGRVGNEQFF. CDR3 nucleotides: TGTGCCAGCAGCTTAACCGCTAGCGGGAGGGTTGGCAATGAGCAGTTCTTC.

V usage is TRBV5-4 and J usage is TRBJ2-7; possibly TRBD1 or TRBD2 for D (5 bases each). With 5 bases removed from V and 0 bases from J, the gap between germline ends came to 12 bases. CDR3 length: 14 residues. Germline V gene sequence: CDR1 SGHNT, CDR2 YYREEE (reference sequence). In DNA form, the CDR3 reads TGTGCCAGCAGTCCGGGGACCGACTCCTACGAGCAGTACTTC. Residues: CASSPGTDSYEQYF.

The chain carries TRBV30 and TRBJ1-6, with D maybe TRBD1 (5 bases). The germline gives CDR1 GTSNPN, CDR2 SVGIG (reference sequence). The length of the CDR3 is 15 residues. V lost 3 bases to trimming and J lost 7 bases, with 16 bases between them. The DNA for the CDR3 is TGTGCCTGGAGCGTTGGGACCGGCAAAAATTCACCCCTCCACTTT. Protein sequence: CAWSVGTGKNSPLHF.

The V and J genes are TRBV30 and TRBJ1-3; D unclear. The length of the CDR3 is 13 residues. V was pared by 0 bases and J by 2 bases, with 5 bases between. Germline loops: CDR1 GTSNPN, CDR2 SVGIG (reference sequence). CDR3 residues: CAWSVEAGNTIYF. The CDR3 DNA is TGTGCCTGGAGTGTGGAGGCTGGAAACACCATATATTTT.

This rearrangement joins TRBV5-1 to TRBJ2-7; D may be TRBD1 (6 bases). Germline-derived CDR1 and CDR2 are SGHRS and YFSETQ. V was pared by 3 bases and J by 2 bases, with 15 bases between. This CDR3 spans 15 amino acids. CDR3: CASSWLSTGTYEQYF. DNA of the CDR3: TGCGCCAGCAGCTGGCTGTCGACAGGAACCTACGAGCAGTACTTC.

This chain links TRBV7-3 with TRBJ1-1; perhaps TRBD1 as D (5 bases). CDR3 length: 13 residues. The V gene lost 5 bases and the J gene lost 4 bases, with 11 bases spanning the gap. The germline CDR1 and CDR2 sequences are SGHTA and FQGTGA. The CDR3 sequence: CASSMDIGTEAFF. DNA of the CDR3: TGTGCCAGCAGCATGGACATCGGCACTGAAGCTTTCTTT. Together with reference TRBV7-3 and TRBJ1-1, the CDR3 gives the full variable domain: GAGVSQTPSNKVTEKGKYVELRCDPISGHTALYWYRQSLGQGPEFLIYFQGTGAADDSGLPNDRFFAVRPEGSVSTLKIQRTERGDSAVYLCASSMDIGTEAFFGQGTRLTVV.

The chain's CDR3 is CSVEGGGNLPYGYTF. CDR3 sequence (DNA): TGCAGCGTTGAAGGTGGGGGAAACCTCCCCTATGGCTACACCTTC. J is TRBJ1-2 and V is TRBV29-1, with D perhaps matching TRBD1 (5 bases). The CDR3 runs 15 residues. The germline CDR1 and CDR2 sequences are SQVTM and ANQGSEA. V was cut by 1 base and J by 4 bases, with 16 bases left in between. Together with reference TRBV29-1 and TRBJ1-2, the CDR3 gives the full variable domain: SAVISQKPSRDICQRGTSLTIQCQVDSQVTMMFWYRQQPGQSLTLIATANQGSEATYESGFVIDKFPISRPNLTFSTLTVSNMSPEDSSIYLCSVEGGGNLPYGYTFGSGTRLTVV.

This clone came up once. This chain links TRBV4-1 with TRBJ1-5; TRBD1 aligns across 9 bases. V was clipped by 0 bases and J by 11 bases; unmatched bases: 8. The CDR3 has 15 amino acids. The germline V gene has CDR1 MGHRA and CDR2 YSYEKL. Written as DNA, the CDR3 is TGCGCCAGCAGCCAAGACGGACAGGGGACGATGGCCCAGCATTTT. Translation gives CASSQDGQGTMAQHF.

The count of this clone is one. This chain uses TRBV5-1 with TRBJ2-7, with D maybe TRBD1 (6 bases). The V gene lost 2 bases and the J gene lost 3 bases, with 12 bases spanning the gap. Germline V lookup: CDR1 SGHRS, CDR2 YFSETQ. There are 14 residues in the CDR3. CDR3 nucleotide sequence: TGCGCCAGCAGCTTACAGGGAATCGGCTACGAGCAGTACTTC. Translation gives CASSLQGIGYEQYF.

The V call is TRBV27, the J call TRBJ1-2; the D gene is possibly TRBD1 (6 bases). Germline V CDR1 and CDR2: MNHEY, SMNVEV (reference sequence). This CDR3 has 12 residues. Deletions cut 8 bases from V and 4 bases from J, with 11 bases between. Here the CDR3 DNA reads TGTGCCAGCTGGACAGCCCTCTATGGCTACACCTTC. Translation: CASWTALYGYTF.

The rearrangement joins TRBV7-9 to TRBJ2-2; 10 nucleotides agree with TRBD2. CDR1 SEHNR and CDR2 FQNEAQ come from the germline V gene (reference sequence). This CDR3 spans 17 amino acids. The trim removed 5 bases at V and 7 bases at J, leaving 13 bases unmatched. This chain's CDR3 is CASSPPPGTSVVGELFF. The CDR3, as DNA: TGTGCCAGCAGCCCTCCCCCCGGGACTAGCGTTGTCGGGGAGCTGTTTTTT. Full variable domain (rest looked up from reference TRBV7-9 and TRBJ2-2): DTGVSQNPRHKITKRGQNVTFRCDPISEHNRLYWYRQTLGQGPEFLTYFQNEAQLEKSRLLSDRFSAERPKGSFSTLEIQRTEQGDSAMYLCASSPPPGTSVVGELFFGEGSRLTVL.

A word on this clone: The conserved phenylalanine or tryptophan is not found at the CDR3 terminus, so this likely reflects a read error. This sequence joins TRBV6-5 and TRBJ1-2; 10 nucleotides align to TRBD1. Germline V lookup: CDR1 MNHEY, CDR2 SVGAGI. This CDR3 is built from 15 residues. The V segment lost 8 bases and the J segment 4 bases; nucleotides outside the gene matches: 10. The CDR3 here is CASGPTGGNGYGYTL. CDR3 DNA sequence: TGTGCCAGCGGCCCGACAGGGGGCAATGGCTATGGCTACACCCTC.

The chain combines TRBV6-5 with TRBJ2-5, with 7 bases matching TRBD1. The junction had 6 bases not matched to a gene; V was cut back by 6 bases and J by 2 bases. CDR1 is MNHEY, CDR2 SVGAGI, per germline. The CDR3 has 14 amino acids. CDR3 nucleotide sequence: TGTGCCAGCAGAAACCGGGACAGACAAGAGACCCAGTACTTC. This codes for CASRNRDRQETQYF.

V gene TRBV5-5 combines with J gene TRBJ2-7; no clear D gene. This CDR3 spans 13 amino acids. V lost 4 bases and J lost 5, with 13 bases in between. The germline V gene has CDR1 SGHKS and CDR2 YYEKEE (reference sequence). The CDR3 DNA follows: TGTGCCAGCAGCCCCCTTAGACGAGACGAGCAGTACTTC. Encoded protein: CASSPLRRDEQYF.

The J gene is TRBJ2-2, the V gene TRBV11-2; D tentatively reads TRBD1 or TRBD2 (5 bases each). Germline V gene sequence: CDR1 SGHAT, CDR2 FQNNGV. The CDR3 has 16 residues. The ends were cut back, 0 bases at V and 4 bases at J, with 12 bases in the middle. The CDR3 bases are TGTGCCAGCAGCTTAGACGGGGCCTGGAGCACCGGGGAGCTGTTTTTT. Protein product: CASSLDGAWSTGELFF.

The chain couples TRBV30 to TRBJ2-6, with unresolved D. Germline V gene data show CDR1 as GTSNPN and CDR2 as SVGIG (reference sequence). Between the trimmed V and J ends, which lost 0 bases and 0 bases, there was a span of 9 bases. This CDR3 spans 16 amino acids. Written as DNA, the CDR3 is TGTGCCTGGAGTGTACTTCAGAGCTCTGGGGCCAACGTCCTGACTTTC. Translated, it gives CAWSVLQSSGANVLTF.

The rearrangement links TRBV6-5 to TRBJ2-4; tentatively, D is TRBD1 (5 bases). V lost 7 bases to trimming and J lost 2 bases, with 9 bases between them. Germline values: CDR1 MNHEY, CDR2 SVGAGI. The CDR3 sequence is 13 residues long. The CDR3 here is CASTPGSKNIQYF. In DNA form, the CDR3 reads TGTGCCAGCACCCCAGGGTCCAAAAACATTCAGTACTTC.

The CDR3 spells CASKQGPLMNTEAFF. The CDR3 DNA follows: TGTGCCAGTAAACAGGGTCCTTTAATGAACACTGAAGCTTTCTTT. This chain connects TRBV19 to TRBJ1-1; weak D call: TRBD1 (6 bases). Per the germline V gene, CDR1 is LNHDA and CDR2 is SQIVND (reference sequence). The CDR3 loop spans 15 amino acids. Trimming left V 7 bases short and J 0 bases short, with 15 bases between.